The present TCR beta chain was sequenced within a study of blood T cells in healthy people across ages. Researchers collected approximately 9.5 milliliters of peripheral blood from every single donor. Every sample had a minimum of 6.5 million PBMCs isolated. A J-beta primer mix and a sample-barcoded 5' primer were used in a second PCR of roughly 6 to 12 cycles. The template-switch adaptor was a 5' adaptor with 12 random nucleotides. It tagged each cDNA molecule. TCRdb re-analysed the 5' RACE reads in MiXCR, keeping a single row per CDR3 protein. The sample includes 650,000 to 700,000 distinct CDR3 sequences, about 30% seen only once; the top ten take approximately 15%. V dropped 7 bases and J dropped 5 bases, with 13 bases sitting between them. Germline CDR1 DFQATT, CDR2 SNEGSKA (reference sequence). The CDR3 is 12 amino acids.

The TCR sequence derives from a woman over 75 in good health. The sample taken for sequencing was blood. The chain joins TRBV20-1 to TRBJ2-3; D possibly corresponds to TRBD2 (6 bases). CDR3 region: CSVVTREDTQYF. The CDR3 nucleotides read TGCAGTGTAGTGACTAGGGAAGATACGCAGTATTTT.